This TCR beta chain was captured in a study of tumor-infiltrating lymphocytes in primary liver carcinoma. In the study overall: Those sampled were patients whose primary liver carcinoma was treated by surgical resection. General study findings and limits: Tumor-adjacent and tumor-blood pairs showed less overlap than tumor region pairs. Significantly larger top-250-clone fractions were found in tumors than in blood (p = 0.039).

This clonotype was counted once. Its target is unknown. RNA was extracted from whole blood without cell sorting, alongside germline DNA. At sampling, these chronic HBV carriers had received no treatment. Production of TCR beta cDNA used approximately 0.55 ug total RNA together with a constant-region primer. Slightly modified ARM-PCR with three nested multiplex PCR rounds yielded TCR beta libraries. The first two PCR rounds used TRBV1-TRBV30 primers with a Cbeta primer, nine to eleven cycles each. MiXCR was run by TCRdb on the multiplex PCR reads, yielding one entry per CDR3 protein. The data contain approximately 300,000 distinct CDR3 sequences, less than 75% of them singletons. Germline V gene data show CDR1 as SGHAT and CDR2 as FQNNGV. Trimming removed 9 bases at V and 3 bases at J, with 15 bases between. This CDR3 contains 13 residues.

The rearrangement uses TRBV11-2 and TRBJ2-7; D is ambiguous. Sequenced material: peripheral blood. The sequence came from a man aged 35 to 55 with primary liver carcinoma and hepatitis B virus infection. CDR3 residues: CARTLELRYEQYF. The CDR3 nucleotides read TGTGCCAGGACCTTAGAATTACGCTACGAGCAGTACTTC. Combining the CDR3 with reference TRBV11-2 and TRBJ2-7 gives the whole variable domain EAGVAQSPRYKIIEKRQSVAFWCNPISGHATLYWYQQILGQGPKLLIQFQNNGVVDDSQLPKDRFSAERLKGVDSTLKIQPAKLEDSAVYLCARTLELRYEQYFGPGTRLTVT.